This T cell receptor beta chain was identified in a study of blood T cells in healthy people across ages. A second PCR of roughly 7 to 11 cycles used a sample-barcoded 5' primer and a J-beta primer mix. TCRdb re-analysed the 5' RACE reads in MiXCR, keeping a single row per CDR3 protein. This table holds over a million distinct CDR3 sequences, approximately 59% found once. The sample providers were healthy Caucasian people from Russia, aged about 6 to 90. Per germline, CDR1 SGHTA and CDR2 FQGNSA. The CDR3 is made up of 16 amino acids. J was trimmed by 4 bases and V by 0 bases; bases with no gene match: 5.

The sequencing sample was made of blood. The sequence was collected from a man between 18 and 35 years old in good health. This sequence joins TRBV7-2 and TRBJ2-1; 8 bases fit TRBD2. The CDR3 here is CASSLAFSGTYNEQFF. The CDR3 DNA is TGTGCCAGCAGCTTAGCGTTTAGCGGGACTTACAATGAGCAGTTCTTC.